These 3 T cell receptor beta chains were all obtained from the same sample, sequenced in a study of cytomegalovirus exposure and HLA in healthy donors. In the PCR, 60 Vbeta and 13 Jbeta primers were used. Assay: immunoSEQ multiplex PCR; the TCRdb copy retains only in-frame clones and omits some. The sample records about 160,000 clones, 75% to 80% being singletons. The sequenced sample was PBMCs. The receptor set was obtained from a woman aged 50 to 60 in good health and CMV-seropositive.

The chain carries TRBV6-6 and TRBJ1-1, with TRBD1 as a possible D gene (5 bases). The CDR3 extends over 15 amino acids. V was pared by 7 bases and J by 5 bases, with 20 bases between. Germline values: CDR1 MNHNY, CDR2 SVGAGI (reference sequence). Here the CDR3 reads CASIESGRRGTEAFF. As DNA, the CDR3 is TGTGCCAGCATTGAATCAGGGAGGAGAGGTACTGAAGCTTTCTTT.

The V and J genes are TRBV4-1 and TRBJ1-6; D is perhaps TRBD1 (5 bases). V was cut by 4 bases and J by 6 bases, with 10 bases left in between. This CDR3 is built from 14 residues. Germline V gene sequence: CDR1 MGHRA, CDR2 YSYEKL. CDR3: CASSLQGGNSPLHF. The CDR3 nucleotides are TGCGCCAGCAGCCTCCAGGGTGGTAATTCACCCCTCCACTTT.

The chain recombines TRBV11-2 with TRBJ2-5; 7 bases line up with TRBD2. V dropped 8 bases and J dropped 2; count of bases not matched to a gene: 8. The CDR3 consists of 14 residues. Germline V CDR1 and CDR2: SGHAT, FQNNGV. This CDR3 reads CASSLPGGQETQYF. CDR3 bases: TGTGCCAGCTCCCTACCGGGGGGACAAGAGACCCAGTACTTC.